Shown below are 27 T cell receptor beta chains from a single sample sequenced in a study of T cells after yellow fever vaccination. Each CDR3 protein gets one entry after TCRdb re-called the 5' RACE reads with MiXCR. The sample yields some 600,000 distinct CDR3 sequences, approximately 13% seen once. The source was PBMCs, collected on the day of the yellow fever booster vaccination. All receptors derive from a young man who received the YFV17D yellow fever vaccine.

The chain employs TRBV20-1 and TRBJ2-7; possibly TRBD1 or TRBD2 for D (6 bases each). The CDR3 totals 14 residues. The V and J ends lost 4 bases and 6 bases respectively, with 19 bases between them. CDR1 is DFQATT, CDR2 SNEGSKA, per germline (reference sequence). Written as DNA, the CDR3 is TGCAGTGCTAAGAAGGGGGGTCCAAGAGGCGAGCAGTACTTC. Translating it yields CSAKKGGPRGEQYF.

The sample holds many counts of this clonotype. The chain has TRBV4-3 and TRBJ2-1, with D possibly TRBD2 on 6 matching bases. V lost 4 bases and J 6 bases, leaving 19 bases between the germline ends. The CDR3 totals 16 residues. Germline values: CDR1 LGHNA, CDR2 YSLEER. The DNA of the CDR3 is TGCGCCAGCAGCCCCGGTGGGGGGAGGAAGTCCAATGAGCAGTTCTTC. Translated: CASSPGGGRKSNEQFF.

This clonotype has just a few counts. This sequence joins TRBV20-1 and TRBJ2-2; D perhaps matches TRBD2 (6 bases). Trimming stripped 4 bases from V and 0 bases from J, with 9 bases between. Germline V gene lookup returns CDR1 DFQATT and CDR2 SNEGSKA (reference sequence). The CDR3 has 14 residues. The CDR3 sequence: CSAKGLSNTGELFF. The CDR3, as DNA: TGCAGTGCTAAGGGACTCTCGAACACCGGGGAGCTGTTTTTT.

This clonotype was recorded a few times. J is TRBJ1-1 and V is TRBV5-1; D gene uncertain. Germline loops: CDR1 SGHRS, CDR2 YFSETQ. The CDR3 runs to 14 residues. Trimming took 0 bases from V and 1 from J, leaving 7 bases between them. CDR3 in DNA: TGCGCCAGCAGCTTGGGGGGAAGGAACACTGAAGCTTTCTTT. Its protein is CASSLGGRNTEAFF.

This clonotype was seen only a few times. J is TRBJ2-1 and V is TRBV11-2; 14 bases are shared with TRBD2. CDR3 length: 19 residues. The germline V gene has CDR1 SGHAT and CDR2 FQNNGV. V was clipped by 5 bases and J by 3 bases; unmatched bases: 12. The CDR3 bases are TGTGCCAGCAGCACCAAAGGACTAGCGGGAGGTGGAGGCTACAATGAGCAGTTCTTC. Its protein product is CASSTKGLAGGGGYNEQFF.

This clonotype appeared many times. The chain joins TRBV5-1 to TRBJ2-7; D is undetermined. Germline V gene data show CDR1 as SGHRS and CDR2 as YFSETQ. V was trimmed by 0 bases and J by 1 base, leaving 8 bases between them. The CDR3 is 14 amino acids. For the CDR3, the DNA is TGCGCCAGCAGCTTGGGGCGCGAATCCTACGAGCAGTACTTC. This translates into CASSLGRESYEQYF.

V gene TRBV20-1 combines with J gene TRBJ2-2; the D is unclear. CDR1 and CDR2 (germline): DFQATT, SNEGSKA (reference sequence). V gave up 8 bases and J gave up 5 bases, with 21 bases separating them. The CDR3 sequence is 15 residues long. CDR3 coding DNA: TGCAGTCTCCGTACTCTAAGGCGTGAAACCGGGGAGCTGTTTTTT. Its protein is CSLRTLRRETGELFF.

V usage is TRBV27 and J usage is TRBJ1-2; D is unresolved. CDR3 length: 13 residues. Trimming left V 0 bases short and J 8 bases short, with 10 bases between. CDR1 MNHEY and CDR2 SMNVEV come from the germline V gene (reference sequence). Here the CDR3 DNA reads TGTGCCAGCAGTTTATCGATCCTAGGGGGCTACACCTTC. Translated: CASSLSILGGYTF.

The gene calls are TRBV11-3 and TRBJ2-1; 7 bases align to TRBD2. CDR1 is SGHNT and CDR2 is YENEEA in the germline V gene. This CDR3 region has 15 residues. J was trimmed by 7 bases and V by 3 bases; bases with no gene match: 9. In nucleotides, the CDR3 is TGTGCCAGCAGCTTTGGCGGGAGCGTAGCGAATGAGCAGTTCTTC. Amino acid sequence: CASSFGGSVANEQFF.

This clonotype was observed a handful of times. V and J are TRBV29-1 and TRBJ2-6, with a possible D match to TRBD1 (6 bases). CDR1 SQVTM and CDR2 ANQGSEA come from the germline V gene. CDR3 length equals 14 residues. Trimming removed 6 bases at V and 0 bases at J, with 9 bases between. CDR3 in DNA: TGCAGCGTGACAGGTCTCTCTGGGGCCAACGTCCTGACTTTC. It codes for CSVTGLSGANVLTF. Full variable domain (remainder filled in from reference TRBV29-1 and TRBJ2-6): SAVISQKPSRDICQRGTSLTIQCQVDSQVTMMFWYRQQPGQSLTLIATANQGSEATYESGFVIDKFPISRPNLTFSTLTVSNMSPEDSSIYLCSVTGLSGANVLTFGAGSRLTVL.

This rearrangement joins TRBV6-2 or TRBV6-3 to TRBJ2-7, with TRBD1 matching over 10 bases. The CDR3 covers 16 residues. Trimming took 7 bases from V and 1 from J; bases not matched to a gene: 10. Looked up from germline, CDR1 is MNHEY and CDR2 is SVGEGT. CDR3 bases: TGTGCCAGCAAAATCACCGGGACAGGGGAATCCTACGAGCAGTACTTC. This codes for CASKITGTGESYEQYF.

The chain has TRBV3-1 and TRBJ2-1; D perhaps matches TRBD2 (6 bases). CDR3 length equals 12 residues. V gave up 1 base and J gave up 10 bases, with 8 bases separating them. Looked up from germline, CDR1 is LGHDT and CDR2 is YNNKEL (reference sequence). The DNA of the CDR3 is TGTGCCAGCAGCCAAGTGGGGAGGGAGCAGTTCTTC. Its translation is CASSQVGREQFF.

This clonotype was detected ten times or more. V gene TRBV25-1 combines with J gene TRBJ2-1; weak D call: TRBD1 (6 bases). The germline V gene encodes CDR1 MGHDK and CDR2 SYGVNS. The CDR3 is made up of 15 amino acids. The V and J ends lost 6 bases and 3 bases respectively, with 15 bases between them. The CDR3 loop is CASSRGQHDYNEQFF. In DNA, the CDR3 is TGTGCCAGCAGCCGAGGACAGCACGACTACAATGAGCAGTTCTTC.

The chain carries TRBV30 and TRBJ1-1; TRBD1 is a possible D gene (6 bases). The CDR3 is made up of 14 amino acids. V gave up 5 bases and J gave up 4 bases, with 17 bases separating them. The germline V gene encodes CDR1 GTSNPN and CDR2 SVGIG (reference sequence). CDR3 loop: CAWAPQGMGTEAFF. The CDR3 coding sequence is TGTGCCTGGGCCCCTCAGGGGATGGGCACTGAAGCTTTCTTT. Using reference TRBV30 and TRBJ1-1 for the parts outside the CDR3, the full variable domain is SQTIHQWPATLVQPVGSPLSLECTVEGTSNPNLYWYRQAAGRGLQLLFYSVGIGQISSEVPQNLSASRPQDRQFILSSKKLLLSDSGFYLCAWAPQGMGTEAFFGQGTRLTVV.

This clonotype was seen a handful of times. J is TRBJ2-7 and V is TRBV3-1, with 12 bases that match TRBD2. This CDR3 has 15 amino acids. Trimming took 0 bases from V and 9 from J; bases not matched to a gene: 6. The germline CDR1 and CDR2 sequences are LGHDT and YNNKEL (reference sequence). Here the CDR3 DNA reads TGTGCCAGCAGCCAAGATGCGGCTAGCGGGAGGGGGCAGTACTTC. This encodes CASSQDAASGRGQYF.

The rearrangement uses TRBV28 and TRBJ2-5, with 9 bases that match TRBD1. The trim removed 5 bases at V and 6 bases at J, leaving 10 bases unmatched. The CDR3 is 15 residues long. The germline V gene has CDR1 MDHEN and CDR2 SYDVKM. The DNA of the CDR3 is TGTGCCAGCAGTCCTCGAGGACAGGGGAGAAAGACCCAGTACTTC. Protein sequence: CASSPRGQGRKTQYF.

The V and J genes are TRBV6-5 and TRBJ2-5; D could derive from TRBD1 or TRBD2 (7 bases each). Trimming removed 2 bases at V and 4 bases at J, with 14 bases between. The CDR3 runs 15 residues. The germline V gene encodes CDR1 MNHEY and CDR2 SVGAGI. In nucleotides, the CDR3 is TGTGCCAGCAGTTACGGGAGGGGGCTGGGAGAGACCCAGTACTTC. Protein sequence: CASSYGRGLGETQYF.

In its sample, this clonotype was seen many times. The chain links TRBV7-8 to TRBJ2-7; D is possibly TRBD1 (5 bases). The length of the CDR3 is 15 residues. The V end lost 7 bases, the J end lost 3 bases, and 19 bases lay between the germline ends. Germline CDR1 and CDR2: SGHVS and FQNEAQ. CDR3 DNA: TGTGCCAGCACCCCTGGGGTAACAGGAAGCTACGAGCAGTACTTC. It codes for CASTPGVTGSYEQYF.

The rearrangement joins TRBV10-3 to TRBJ2-3; D remains unclear. Germline V gene sequence: CDR1 ENHRY, CDR2 SYGVKD. V lost 6 bases, J lost 3 bases, and 19 bases lay in between. The CDR3 contains 16 residues. CDR3 residues: CAIREERHPSTDTQYF. The CDR3 nucleotides read TGTGCCATCAGAGAGGAACGGCACCCCAGTACAGATACGCAGTATTTT.

This chain connects TRBV10-3 to TRBJ2-3; D is unclear. This CDR3 region has 15 residues. Trimming took off 4 bases at V and 0 bases at J, with 11 bases between the two ends. The germline V gene encodes CDR1 ENHRY and CDR2 SYGVKD. The CDR3: CAISVLAYSTDTQYF. DNA of the CDR3: TGTGCCATCAGTGTTTTAGCATATAGCACAGATACGCAGTATTTT.

The chain couples TRBV5-6 to TRBJ2-2; D may be TRBD2 (5 bases). The ends were cut back, 0 bases at V and 2 bases at J, with 11 bases in the middle. The CDR3 length is 16 residues. In germline, CDR1 is SGHDT, CDR2 YYEEEE. DNA for the CDR3: TGTGCCAGCAGCTTGGCCGGGGTGGCTAACACCGGGGAGCTGTTTTTT. As protein: CASSLAGVANTGELFF.

The chain is built from TRBV4-3 and TRBJ2-2; D gene unclear. CDR1 and CDR2 (germline): LGHNA, YSLEER. The CDR3 is 14 amino acids. V shed 5 bases and J shed 2 bases, with 9 bases lying between them. The CDR3 DNA follows: TGCGCCAGCAGCGGGCAAGATAACACCGGGGAGCTGTTTTTT. Translated, it gives CASSGQDNTGELFF.

The chain recombines TRBV18 with TRBJ2-7, with 8 bases identical to TRBD2. Germline loops: CDR1 KGHSH, CDR2 LQKENI. The trim removed 4 bases at V and 0 bases at J, leaving 8 bases unmatched. This CDR3 is built from 16 residues. CDR3 protein: CASSQNAGTSSYEQYF. In DNA, the CDR3 is TGTGCCAGCTCACAGAACGCCGGGACTAGCTCCTACGAGCAGTACTTC.

The V and J genes are TRBV9 and TRBJ2-6; D gene unclear. V lost 2 bases, J lost 0 bases, and 6 bases lay in between. Looked up from germline, CDR1 is SGDLS and CDR2 is YYNGEE. The CDR3 totals 15 residues. The CDR3 DNA sequence: TGTGCCAGCAGCGTGAGGCACTCTGGGGCCAACGTCCTGACTTTC. This encodes CASSVRHSGANVLTF.

The rearrangement uses TRBV29-1 and TRBJ1-1; D unresolved. Trimming shortened V by 3 bases and J by 10 bases, and 12 bases separated the two germline ends. Looked up from germline, CDR1 is SQVTM and CDR2 is ANQGSEA. This CDR3 comprises 11 residues. In DNA, the CDR3 is TGCAGCGTTGACTTTTCTCAAGGAGCTTTCTTT. Amino acid sequence: CSVDFSQGAFF.

This clonotype was observed at least ten times. This chain uses TRBV7-2 with TRBJ1-2; D may be TRBD1 (5 bases). The CDR3 length is 15 residues. Trimming removed 5 bases at V and 5 bases at J, with 18 bases between. The germline gives CDR1 SGHTA, CDR2 FQGNSA. CDR3 sequence: CASSDRLGGEYGYTF. CDR3 DNA: TGTGCCAGCAGCGATAGGCTCGGGGGAGAATATGGCTACACCTTC.

The chain joins TRBV10-3 to TRBJ1-3, with a weak D call TRBD1 (5 bases). Germline-derived CDR1 and CDR2 are ENHRY and SYGVKD. The V end lost 5 bases, the J end lost 3 bases, and 8 bases lay between the germline ends. This CDR3 is 13 amino acids long. DNA for the CDR3: TGTGCCATCAGTTCGACAGATGGAAACACCATATATTTT. This sequence encodes CAISSTDGNTIYF.